The 11 T cell receptor beta chains below come from one sample, sequenced in a study of response to subunit inactivated influenza vaccine. TCRdb processed the RT-PCR reads anew with MiXCR; each CDR3 protein has one entry. The sample carries 150,000 to 200,000 distinct CDR3 sequences, about 12% recorded once. These same data were also listed under a study on T cells expressing NK-cell markers. That publication notes: TCR beta libraries carry UMIs added by 5'RACE template switching.

Sequenced here: CD8+ T cells sorted from PBMCs, sampled 11 to 12 days after vaccination. These receptors all stem from a man aged 45-65 years who received an inactivated influenza vaccine.

This clonotype was counted between two and nine times. V is TRBV2 and J is TRBJ2-7; TRBD1 matches 7 bases. Germline V gene sequence: CDR1 SNHLY, CDR2 FYNNEI. V shed 10 bases and J 3 bases; nucleotides not matched to a gene: 12. This CDR3 contains 14 residues. The DNA of the CDR3 is TGTGCCAAGGGACAGACCCACGGGGACTACGAGCAGTACTTC. It yields the protein CAKGQTHGDYEQYF.

A few counts support this clonotype. The chain couples TRBV23-1 to TRBJ2-7; D not certain. TRBV23-1 is reported as an ORF; its role is uncertain. Trimming pared 8 bases from V and 4 bases from J, leaving 3 bases between. This CDR3 region has 9 residues. CDR3 protein: CASLYEQYF. The CDR3 nucleotides are TGCGCCAGCCTTTACGAGCAGTACTTC.

There are a few counts of this clonotype. This sequence joins TRBV6-5 and TRBJ2-7, with 7 bases that match TRBD2. The germline V gene has CDR1 MNHEY and CDR2 SVGAGI. Trimming removed 0 bases from V and 4 bases from J; junction bases left unmatched: 12. The CDR3 runs 17 residues. CDR3 sequence: CASSYSVSRLARYEQYF. CDR3 DNA sequence: TGTGCCAGCAGTTACTCCGTTTCGAGACTAGCTAGGTACGAGCAGTACTTC.

There are a few counts of this clonotype. V is TRBV20-1 and J is TRBJ2-1; D remains unclear. This CDR3 is 14 amino acids long. The germline V gene encodes CDR1 DFQATT and CDR2 SNEGSKA (reference sequence). Trimming left V 3 bases short and J 5 bases short, with 14 bases between. The CDR3 nucleotides are TGCAGTGCTAGGAATCGAAACCAAGACAATGAGCAGTTCTTC. Protein product: CSARNRNQDNEQFF.

The CDR3 DNA reads TGTGCCAGCAGCCTACTTCCCGGGACAGGGGCCTACAATGAGCAGTTCTTC. Protein: CASSLLPGTGAYNEQFF. The V call is TRBV14, the J call TRBJ2-1; 10 bases are a match to TRBD1. Looked up from germline, CDR1 is SGHDN and CDR2 is FVKESK. The CDR3 length is 17 residues. Trimming at V came to 4 bases and at J to 2 bases, leaving 8 bases not matched to a gene.

Ten or more counts support this clonotype. The V and J genes are TRBV29-1 and TRBJ2-1; 7 bases align to TRBD1. The junction had 11 bases not matched to a gene; V was cut back by 7 bases and J by 8 bases. Germline values: CDR1 SQVTM, CDR2 ANQGSEA. This CDR3 region has 13 residues. The CDR3 DNA reads TGCAGCGAACAGGGGATCGGTCGGCATGAGCAGTTCTTC. Encoded protein: CSEQGIGRHEQFF.

This clonotype has only a few counts. This rearrangement joins TRBV20-1 to TRBJ1-4, with D possibly matching TRBD1 (5 bases). Germline CDR1 is DFQATT and CDR2 is SNEGSKA (reference sequence). V gave up 2 bases and J gave up 0 bases, with 16 bases separating them. The CDR3 spans 17 residues. The CDR3 loop is CSARSYRQSPTNEKLFF. In DNA form, the CDR3 reads TGCAGTGCTAGATCCTACCGACAGAGCCCAACTAATGAAAAACTGTTTTTT.

This clonotype was observed a few times. This sequence joins TRBV12-3 or TRBV12-4 and TRBJ2-2; 8 nucleotides line up with TRBD1. The CDR3 is 14 amino acids. Trimming cost V 6 bases and J 4 bases; bases outside gene matches: 4. DNA for the CDR3: TGTGCCAGCAGCAACAGGGGGGTCACCGGGGAGCTGTTTTTT. Protein sequence: CASSNRGVTGELFF.

On this clonotype itself: Possible read error: a much larger clone is one base away. This chain connects TRBV2 to TRBJ2-1; 10 nucleotides agree with TRBD2. Unmatched junction bases numbered 25, after V lost 5 bases and J lost 6 bases. Germline CDR1 and CDR2: SNHLY and FYNNEI. The CDR3 sequence is 21 residues long. In nucleotides, the CDR3 is TGTGCCAGCAGTCACCCCGGGCTAGCGGGGGCCGTACCCCCCGGGGGCAATGAGCAGTTCTTC. It is translated as CASSHPGLAGAVPPGGNEQFF.

This clonotype was seen a handful of times. This CDR3 is CASSWGPSYEQYF. The DNA of the CDR3 is TGTGCCAGCAGTTGGGGACCGTCCTACGAGCAGTACTTC. The genes are TRBV6-2 or TRBV6-3 and TRBJ2-7, with D possibly called TRBD1 or TRBD2 (5 bases each). V was clipped by 4 bases and J by 1 base, with 8 bases between them. Looked up from germline, CDR1 is MNHEY and CDR2 is SVGEGT. The CDR3 totals 13 residues.

This chain uses TRBV6-5 with TRBJ2-3; a possible D gene is TRBD2 (6 bases). In germline, CDR1 is MNHEY, CDR2 SVGAGI. The CDR3 length is 14 residues. V gave up 0 bases and J gave up 4 bases, with 8 bases separating them. DNA for the CDR3: TGTGCCAGCAGTTACTCGGGCGGGGCAGATACGCAGTATTTT. It specifies CASSYSGGADTQYF.